The 25 T cell receptor beta chains given below trace back to one sample, sequenced in a study of shared clonotypes between healthy human individuals. CD8 cells regarded as naive lacked CD45RO, were positively chosen for CCR7, and omitted terminally differentiated effector memory CD45RA+ cells. Repertoires were generated with immunoSEQ multiplex PCR, while TCRdb's copy carries only in-frame clones and drops some. The sample records about 2.1 million clones, just under 95% being singletons. The sample consisted of naive CD8+ T cells from PBMCs. These receptors all come from a man aged 18-30 years in good health. Some clones in this sample may be carry-over from other donors' samples.

The J gene is TRBJ2-2, the V gene TRBV5-6; TRBD1 aligns across 7 bases. This CDR3 spans 15 amino acids. CDR1 and CDR2 (germline): SGHDT, YYEEEE. V gave up 4 bases and J gave up 4 bases; unmatched junction bases: 7. The DNA for the CDR3 is TGTGCCAGCAGCACCGCCGGGACAGTCACCGGGGAGCTGTTTTTT. Protein product: CASSTAGTVTGELFF. The variable domain in full, completed from reference TRBV5-6 and TRBJ2-2, reads DAGVTQSPTHLIKTRGQQVTLRCSPKSGHDTVSWYQQALGQGPQFIFQYYEEEERQRGNFPDRFSGHQFPNYSSELNVNALLLGDSALYLCASSTAGTVTGELFFGEGSRLTVL.

This rearrangement joins TRBV7-2 to TRBJ1-4, with D maybe TRBD1 (5 bases). CDR1 is SGHTA, CDR2 FQGNSA, per germline. CDR3 length equals 15 residues. Trimming pared 5 bases from V and 7 bases from J, leaving 17 bases between. This chain's CDR3 is CASSERPAGFEKLFF. For the CDR3, the DNA is TGTGCCAGCAGCGAACGTCCGGCAGGGTTTGAAAAACTGTTTTTT.

On this clone itself: This sample also contains other DNA sequences that code for the same CDR3. The chain links TRBV4-3 to TRBJ2-7; 7 nucleotides line up with TRBD2. V gave up 0 bases and J gave up 4 bases; unmatched junction bases: 6. Germline CDR1 is LGHNA and CDR2 is YSLEER. The CDR3 sequence is 15 residues long. CDR3 nucleotides: TGCGCCAGCAGCCAAGATCGGCGGGAGACGTACGAGCAGTACTTC. Translating gives CASSQDRRETYEQYF.

The rearrangement links TRBV19 to TRBJ2-7; 8 nucleotides match TRBD1. The V gene's germline CDR1 is LNHDA and CDR2 SQIVND (reference sequence). The CDR3 covers 13 residues. V was pared by 7 bases and J by 5 bases, with 7 bases of the junction left unmatched. CDR3 DNA sequence: TGTGCCAGTACCGGACAGGGACTGGACGAGCAGTACTTC. The encoded protein is CASTGQGLDEQYF.

The CDR3 DNA follows: TGTGCCAGCAGCGGAGGACAAGTCCTAGCGGGAGTACGCGAGCAGTACTTC. Translated, it gives CASSGGQVLAGVREQYF. The chain employs TRBV9 and TRBJ2-7; 10 positions match TRBD2. Trimming at V came to 3 bases and at J to 6 bases, leaving 15 bases not matched to a gene. The germline V gene encodes CDR1 SGDLS and CDR2 YYNGEE. This CDR3 has 17 amino acids. Looking up the rest from reference TRBV9 and TRBJ2-7 gives the full variable domain: DSGVTQTPKHLITATGQRVTLRCSPRSGDLSVYWYQQSLDQGLQFLIQYYNGEERAKGNILERFSAQQFPDLHSELNLSSLELGDSALYFCASSGGQVLAGVREQYFGPGTRLTVT.

Of note for this clone: The same CDR3 also results from other DNA sequences found in this sample. V gene TRBV6-5 combines with J gene TRBJ1-1; D ambiguous. Deletions cut 6 bases from V and 5 bases from J, with 16 bases between. This CDR3 comprises 14 residues. The germline CDR1 and CDR2 sequences are MNHEY and SVGAGI. CDR3 DNA sequence: TGTGCCAGCAGCCCTGCTAGGGTGGGTACTGAAGCTTTCTTT. Its protein is CASSPARVGTEAFF.

This chain uses TRBV6-1 with TRBJ2-4; no firm D call. In germline, CDR1 is MNHNS, CDR2 SASEGT. There are 15 residues in the CDR3. Trimming removed 2 bases at V and 7 bases at J, with 15 bases between. This CDR3 is CASSERASLTNIQYF. The CDR3 DNA reads TGTGCCAGCAGTGAAAGGGCCTCACTTACGAACATTCAGTACTTC.

Concerning this clone: Distinct nucleotide sequences in the sample also encode this CDR3. V and J are TRBV6-5 and TRBJ1-2, with no clear D. The germline V gene has CDR1 MNHEY and CDR2 SVGAGI. The V gene lost 6 bases and the J gene lost 8 bases, with 16 bases spanning the gap. CDR3 size: 13 residues. CDR3 in DNA: TGTGCCAGCAGCCAGACACCGTCAGTCGGCTACACCTTC. This codes for CASSQTPSVGYTF.

This chain uses TRBV9 with TRBJ2-1, with 7 nucleotides matching TRBD2. The CDR3 is 15 amino acids. From germline, CDR1 is SGDLS and CDR2 YYNGEE. V trimming: 1 base; J trimming: 6 bases; junction bases outside the gene matches: 7. The CDR3: CASSVSSGQFNEQFF. The CDR3 region has the DNA TGTGCCAGCAGCGTATCTAGCGGTCAATTCAATGAGCAGTTCTTC.

DNA for the CDR3: TGTGCCAGCAGCACGACTAGCGGTCTCCCCAACGAGCAGTACTTC. Its protein is CASSTTSGLPNEQYF. The V gene is TRBV5-4, the J gene TRBJ2-7; 9 bases match TRBD2. V shed 4 bases, J shed 5 bases, and the junction held 10 bases outside the gene matches. The germline V gene has CDR1 SGHNT and CDR2 YYREEE (reference sequence). The CDR3 is 15 amino acids.

This chain links TRBV27 with TRBJ2-1, with TRBD2 identical over 10 bases. Germline CDR1 and CDR2: MNHEY and SMNVEV (reference sequence). The CDR3 has 16 residues. Unmatched junction bases numbered 10, after V lost 5 bases and J lost 6 bases. The CDR3 sequence: CASSTAGTSEINEQFF. The CDR3 DNA reads as TGTGCCAGCAGTACAGCCGGGACTAGCGAGATCAATGAGCAGTTCTTC.

Worth noting for this clone: This CDR3 is also generated by other DNA sequences in the sample. The CDR3: CASSVAGKGTEAFF. The CDR3 nucleotides are TGTGCCAGCAGCGTAGCTGGGAAGGGCACTGAAGCTTTCTTT. V is TRBV9 and J is TRBJ1-1; D call uncertain. Looked up from germline, CDR1 is SGDLS and CDR2 is YYNGEE. V was cut by 0 bases and J by 4 bases, with 10 bases left in between. The CDR3 extends over 14 amino acids.

The chain links TRBV25-1 to TRBJ1-2, with D possibly TRBD1 on 6 matching bases. CDR1 is MGHDK and CDR2 is SYGVNS in the germline V gene. This CDR3 has 15 amino acids. V lost 4 bases to trimming and J lost 4 bases, with 16 bases between them. Here the CDR3 reads CASSGQTGQSYGYTF. DNA of the CDR3: TGTGCCAGCAGTGGACAAACGGGACAAAGCTATGGCTACACCTTC.

The rearrangement links TRBV11-2 to TRBJ2-5, with 9 bases lining up with TRBD2. This CDR3 has 15 amino acids. Losses at the gene ends were 5 bases for V and 0 bases for J; bases not matched to a gene: 4. Germline V gene data show CDR1 as SGHAT and CDR2 as FQNNGV. The CDR3 loop is CASSHSGRYQETQYF. CDR3 sequence (DNA): TGTGCCAGCAGCCACAGCGGGAGGTACCAAGAGACCCAGTACTTC.

Details on this clone: Additional DNA sequences in this sample encode the identical CDR3. The chain employs TRBV19 and TRBJ2-1, with D hard to call. Germline CDR1 LNHDA, CDR2 SQIVND (reference sequence). Trimming took 3 bases from V and 7 from J, leaving 10 bases between them. The CDR3 has 13 residues. This CDR3 reads CASSIFPGNEQFF. The CDR3 coding sequence is TGTGCCAGTAGTATTTTCCCAGGAAATGAGCAGTTCTTC.

The rearrangement links TRBV7-9 to TRBJ1-2, with D hard to call. This CDR3 has 13 residues. The germline V gene encodes CDR1 SEHNR and CDR2 FQNEAQ (reference sequence). V lost 1 base and J lost 2, with 5 bases in between. In nucleotides, the CDR3 is TGTGCCAGCAGCTTAGTCAACAACTATGGCTACACCTTC. This encodes CASSLVNNYGYTF.

The J gene is TRBJ2-7, the V gene TRBV27; TRBD2 matches at 10 bases. The germline gives CDR1 MNHEY, CDR2 SMNVEV (reference sequence). The CDR3 covers 15 residues. The ends lost 2 bases at V and 3 bases at J; junction bases unmatched: 4. The CDR3 DNA reads as TGTGCCAGCAGTTTAGTCCGGACTAGCGGCTACGAGCAGTACTTC. Protein sequence: CASSLVRTSGYEQYF.

Comments on this clone: The same CDR3 is also encoded by other DNA sequences in this sample. The genes are TRBV19 and TRBJ2-5; 7 nucleotides align to TRBD2. Trimming cost V 5 bases and J 2 bases; bases outside gene matches: 8. From germline, CDR1 is LNHDA and CDR2 SQIVND (reference sequence). The CDR3 sequence is 15 residues long. The DNA of the CDR3 is TGTGCCAGTAGTCCCCGGGATAGCGGGCAAGAGACCCAGTACTTC. Translated, it gives CASSPRDSGQETQYF.

V is TRBV27 and J is TRBJ1-1; 7 nucleotides agree with TRBD1. The CDR3 contains 17 residues. Germline CDR1 and CDR2: MNHEY and SMNVEV (reference sequence). V shed 5 bases and J 3 bases; nucleotides not matched to a gene: 15. The CDR3: CASSGDSQHRWDTEAFF. The CDR3 DNA reads as TGTGCCAGCAGTGGGGACAGCCAACACCGATGGGACACTGAAGCTTTCTTT.

Only one count was recorded for this clone. The chain is built from TRBV6-8 and TRBJ1-4; 7 bases fit TRBD1. The germline gives CDR1 MNHGY, CDR2 SAAAGT. CDR3 size: 18 residues. V shed 7 bases, J shed 0 bases, and the junction held 14 bases outside the gene matches. The CDR3 loop is CASKDHRGSLATNEKLFF. The CDR3 DNA sequence: TGTGCCAGCAAAGACCACAGGGGCTCCTTAGCAACTAATGAAAAACTGTTTTTT.

V gene TRBV5-4 combines with J gene TRBJ2-3, with 9 bases that match TRBD2. Trimming at V came to 7 bases and at J to 0 bases, leaving 6 bases not matched to a gene. The CDR3 runs to 15 residues. CDR1 is SGHNT, CDR2 YYREEE, per germline (reference sequence). CDR3 region: CASVPSGASTDTQYF. Here the CDR3 DNA reads TGTGCCAGCGTCCCTAGCGGGGCTAGCACAGATACGCAGTATTTT.

The chain carries TRBV9 and TRBJ2-1, with D perhaps matching TRBD2 (5 bases). This CDR3 is built from 17 residues. V lost 3 bases and J 2 bases, leaving 18 bases between the germline ends. Germline CDR1 reads SGDLS; CDR2 reads YYNGEE. In nucleotides, the CDR3 is TGTGCCAGCAGCGAAAACCGGCTAGCCGCCACCTACAATGAGCAGTTCTTC. It is translated as CASSENRLAATYNEQFF.

This clone is a singleton in its sample. This sample also contains other DNA sequences that code for the same CDR3. The chain carries TRBV28 and TRBJ1-3; D is undetermined. The CDR3 consists of 14 residues. V lost 5 bases to trimming and J lost 0 bases, with 8 bases between them. Looked up from germline, CDR1 is MDHEN and CDR2 is SYDVKM. DNA for the CDR3: TGTGCCAGCAGTCTAGGACTCTCTGGAAACACCATATATTTT. It codes for CASSLGLSGNTIYF.

The V and J genes are TRBV5-1 and TRBJ2-3; no firm D call. The CDR3 is 12 amino acids. With 0 bases removed from V and 9 bases from J, the gap between germline ends came to 8 bases. The V gene's germline CDR1 is SGHRS and CDR2 YFSETQ. CDR3 nucleotide sequence: TGCGCCAGCAGCTTGGCCCTAGACACGCAGTATTTT. As protein: CASSLALDTQYF.

A single count supports this clone. The chain carries TRBV19 and TRBJ1-1; D is undetermined. The V end was cut by 5 bases, the J end by 6 bases, with 10 bases between. The germline V gene encodes CDR1 LNHDA and CDR2 SQIVND (reference sequence). This CDR3 has 12 amino acids. Written as DNA, the CDR3 is TGTGCCAGTAGTTTCCCCGGGGCTGAAGCTTTCTTT. It specifies CASSFPGAEAFF.